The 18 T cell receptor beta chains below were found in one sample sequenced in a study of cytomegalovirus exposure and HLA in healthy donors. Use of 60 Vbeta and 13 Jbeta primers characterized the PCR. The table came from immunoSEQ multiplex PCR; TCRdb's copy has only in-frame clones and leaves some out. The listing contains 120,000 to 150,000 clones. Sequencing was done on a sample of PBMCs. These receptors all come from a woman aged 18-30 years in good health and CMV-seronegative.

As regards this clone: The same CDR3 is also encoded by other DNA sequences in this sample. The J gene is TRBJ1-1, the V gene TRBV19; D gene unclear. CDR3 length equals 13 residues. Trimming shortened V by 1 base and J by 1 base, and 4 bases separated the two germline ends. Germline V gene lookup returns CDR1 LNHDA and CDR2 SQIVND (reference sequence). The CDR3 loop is CASSIGQNTEAFF. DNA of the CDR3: TGTGCCAGTAGTATAGGACAGAACACTGAAGCTTTCTTT.

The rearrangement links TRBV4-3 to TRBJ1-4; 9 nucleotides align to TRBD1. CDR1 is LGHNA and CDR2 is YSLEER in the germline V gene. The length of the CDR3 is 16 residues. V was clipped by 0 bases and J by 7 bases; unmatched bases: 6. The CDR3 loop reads CASSQDTGTGFEKLFF. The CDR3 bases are TGCGCCAGCAGCCAAGATACGGGGACAGGGTTTGAAAAACTGTTTTTT.

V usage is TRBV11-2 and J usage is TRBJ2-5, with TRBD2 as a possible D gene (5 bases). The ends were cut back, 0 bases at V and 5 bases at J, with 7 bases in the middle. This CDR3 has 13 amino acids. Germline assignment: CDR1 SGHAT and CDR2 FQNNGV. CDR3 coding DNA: TGTGCCAGCAGCTTAGAGCGGGTGGAGACCCAGTACTTC. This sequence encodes CASSLERVETQYF.

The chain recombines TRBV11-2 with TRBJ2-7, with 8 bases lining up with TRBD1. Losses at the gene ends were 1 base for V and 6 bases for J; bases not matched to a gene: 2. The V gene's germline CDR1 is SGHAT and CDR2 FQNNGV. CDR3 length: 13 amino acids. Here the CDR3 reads CASSLGGTGEQYV. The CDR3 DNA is TGTGCCAGCAGCTTAGGCGGGACAGGCGAGCAGTACGTC.

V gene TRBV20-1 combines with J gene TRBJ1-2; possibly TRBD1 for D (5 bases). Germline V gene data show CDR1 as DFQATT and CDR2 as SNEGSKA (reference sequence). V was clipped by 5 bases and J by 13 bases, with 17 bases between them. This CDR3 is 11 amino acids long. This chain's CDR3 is CSAGAGSHFTF. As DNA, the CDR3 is TGCAGTGCTGGGGCAGGGTCGCATTTCACCTTC.

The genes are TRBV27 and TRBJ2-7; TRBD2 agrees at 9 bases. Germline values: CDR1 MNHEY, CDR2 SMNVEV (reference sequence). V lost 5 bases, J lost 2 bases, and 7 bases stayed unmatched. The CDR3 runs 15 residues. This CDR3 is CASSRGRGGPYEQYV. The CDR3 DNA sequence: TGTGCCAGCAGTCGCGGGCGGGGGGGCCCCTACGAGCAGTACGTC.

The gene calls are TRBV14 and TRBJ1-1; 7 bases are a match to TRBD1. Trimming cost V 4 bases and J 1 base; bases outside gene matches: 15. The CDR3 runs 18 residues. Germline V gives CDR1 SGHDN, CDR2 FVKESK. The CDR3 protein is CASSPTLEWDRSNTEAFF. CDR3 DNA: TGTGCCAGCAGCCCGACGCTAGAATGGGACAGATCGAACACTGAAGCTTTCTTT.

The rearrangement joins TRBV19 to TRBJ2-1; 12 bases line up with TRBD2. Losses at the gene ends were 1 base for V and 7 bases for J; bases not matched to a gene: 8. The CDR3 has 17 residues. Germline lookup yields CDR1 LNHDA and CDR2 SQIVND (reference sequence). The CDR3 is CASSIGRLAGVLNEQFF. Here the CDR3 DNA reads TGTGCCAGTAGTATAGGGAGACTAGCGGGAGTCTTGAATGAGCAGTTCTTC.

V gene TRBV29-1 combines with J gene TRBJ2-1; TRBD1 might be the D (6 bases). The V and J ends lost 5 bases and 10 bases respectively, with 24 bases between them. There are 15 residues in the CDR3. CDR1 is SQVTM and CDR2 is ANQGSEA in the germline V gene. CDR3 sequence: CSVNRVGSPSGEQFF. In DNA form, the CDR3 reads TGCAGCGTTAACAGGGTTGGTAGCCCCTCCGGAGAGCAGTTCTTC.

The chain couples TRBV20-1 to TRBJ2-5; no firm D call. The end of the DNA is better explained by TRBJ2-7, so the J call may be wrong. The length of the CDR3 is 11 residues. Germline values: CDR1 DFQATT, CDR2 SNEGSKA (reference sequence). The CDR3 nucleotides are TGCAGTGCCAATCTCGGGTACGAGCAGTACTTC. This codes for CSANLGYEQYF.

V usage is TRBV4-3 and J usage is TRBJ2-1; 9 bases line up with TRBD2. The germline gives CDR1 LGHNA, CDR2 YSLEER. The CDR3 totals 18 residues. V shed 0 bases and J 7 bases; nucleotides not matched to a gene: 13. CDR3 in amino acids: CASSQDGPSSGSLNEQFF. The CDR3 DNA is TGCGCCAGCAGCCAAGATGGCCCGAGTAGCGGGAGTTTAAATGAGCAGTTCTTC.

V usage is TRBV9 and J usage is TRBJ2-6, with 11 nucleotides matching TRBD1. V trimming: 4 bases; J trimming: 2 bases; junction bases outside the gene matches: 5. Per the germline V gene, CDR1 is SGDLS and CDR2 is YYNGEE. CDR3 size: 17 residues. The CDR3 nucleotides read TGTGCCAGCAGCTCCTGGACAGGGGGCACTGGGGCCAACGTCCTGACTTTC. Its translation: CASSSWTGGTGANVLTF.

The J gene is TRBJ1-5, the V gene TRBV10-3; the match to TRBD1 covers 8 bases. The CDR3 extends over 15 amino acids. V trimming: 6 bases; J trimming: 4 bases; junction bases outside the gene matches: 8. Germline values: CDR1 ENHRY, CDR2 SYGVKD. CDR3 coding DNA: TGTGCCATCAGCCCCTCCGACAGGGGTAATCAGCCCCAGCATTTT. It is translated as CAISPSDRGNQPQHF.

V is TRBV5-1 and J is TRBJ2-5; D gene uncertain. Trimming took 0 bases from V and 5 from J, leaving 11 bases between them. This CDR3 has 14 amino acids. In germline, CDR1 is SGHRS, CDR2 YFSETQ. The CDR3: CASSLGAGQETQYF. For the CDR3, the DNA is TGCGCCAGCAGCTTGGGGGCAGGTCAGGAGACCCAGTACTTC.

DNA of the CDR3: TGTGCCATCAGTGAGAATACAGGGGGCGCCGACATTCAGTACTTC. This encodes CAISENTGGADIQYF. This chain joins TRBV10-3 and TRBJ2-4; 9 bases align to TRBD1. The CDR3 sequence is 15 residues long. The V gene's germline CDR1 is ENHRY and CDR2 SYGVKD. V was clipped by 2 bases and J by 8 bases; unmatched bases: 7.

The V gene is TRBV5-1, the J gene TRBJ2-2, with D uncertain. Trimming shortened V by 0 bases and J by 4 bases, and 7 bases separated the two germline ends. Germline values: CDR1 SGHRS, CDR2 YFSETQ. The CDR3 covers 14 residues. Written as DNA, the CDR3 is TGCGCCAGCAGCTTGGATCCAGGCACCGGGGAGCTGTTTTTT. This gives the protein CASSLDPGTGELFF.

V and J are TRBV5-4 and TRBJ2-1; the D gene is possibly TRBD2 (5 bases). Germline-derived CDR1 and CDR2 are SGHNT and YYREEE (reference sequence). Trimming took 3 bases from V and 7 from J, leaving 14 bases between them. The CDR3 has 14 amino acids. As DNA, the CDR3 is TGTGCCAGCAGCTCACTACTAGGCAGGAATGAGCAGTTCTTC. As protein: CASSSLLGRNEQFF.

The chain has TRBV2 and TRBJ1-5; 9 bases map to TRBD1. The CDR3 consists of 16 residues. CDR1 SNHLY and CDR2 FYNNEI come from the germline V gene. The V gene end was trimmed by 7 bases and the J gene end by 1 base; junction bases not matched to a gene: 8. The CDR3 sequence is CASKDRGISSNQPQHF. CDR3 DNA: TGTGCCAGCAAGGACAGGGGTATTTCGAGCAATCAGCCCCAGCATTTT.